These 31 T cell receptor beta chains came from one sample sequenced in a study of Graves' ophthalmopathy and Graves' hyperthyroidism. TCR beta CDR3 regions were amplified from RNA transcripts. HTBI primers served in a first-round RT-PCR, which a second-round multiplex PCR followed. TCRdb analysed the multiplex PCR reads with MiXCR anew, one entry per CDR3 protein. The data hold over a million distinct CDR3 sequences, with less than 45% observed a single time. The sequencing input was peripheral blood or thyroid tissue (not recorded which). These receptors were obtained from an adult man with Graves' hyperthyroidism.

A note on this clonotype: A read error is possible here, since a much larger clone lies one base away. The chain is built from TRBV10-3 and TRBJ2-7; D possibly corresponds to TRBD2 (5 bases). Germline V gene data show CDR1 as ENHRY and CDR2 as SYGVKD. Between the trimmed V and J ends, which lost 4 bases and 7 bases, there was a span of 8 bases. CDR3 length: 11 amino acids. In DNA, the CDR3 is TGTGCCATCAGTGGAGGGTGGGAGCAGTACTTC. Translating gives CAISGGWEQYF.

The genes are TRBV19 and TRBJ1-6; the match to TRBD1 covers 9 bases. Trimming at V came to 6 bases and at J to 9 bases, leaving 6 bases not matched to a gene. CDR1 and CDR2 from the germline V gene are LNHDA and SQIVND (reference sequence). There are 14 residues in the CDR3. DNA of the CDR3: TGTGCCAGTAGGATCGGGACAGGGACTTCACCCCTCCACTTT. It encodes CASRIGTGTSPLHF.

The rearrangement uses TRBV4-1 and TRBJ2-7; 8 bases line up with TRBD2. V trimming: 0 bases; J trimming: 1 base; junction bases outside the gene matches: 5. This CDR3 is built from 16 residues. Germline values: CDR1 MGHRA, CDR2 YSYEKL. As DNA, the CDR3 is TGCGCCAGCAGCCAAGATTCTGGACTAGCATCCTACGAGCAGTACTTC. This codes for CASSQDSGLASYEQYF.

The V gene is TRBV7-9, the J gene TRBJ1-1; 8 nucleotides line up with TRBD1. The CDR3 runs to 17 residues. Germline CDR1 reads SEHNR; CDR2 reads FQNEAQ (reference sequence). With V trimmed by 0 bases and J by 4 bases, 10 bases remained unmatched. Written as DNA, the CDR3 is TGTGCCAGCAGCTTAGCGCCCTGGACAGGGAACCTCACTGAAGCTTTCTTT. Translation: CASSLAPWTGNLTEAFF.

The chain uses TRBV20-1 and TRBJ1-5; 7 bases fit TRBD1. The CDR3 spans 13 residues. CDR1 is DFQATT and CDR2 is SNEGSKA in the germline V gene (reference sequence). After removal of 6 bases from V and 7 bases from J, the junction contained 9 bases not matched to a gene. This CDR3 is CSATRQGWQPQHF. DNA of the CDR3: TGCAGTGCGACGCGACAGGGATGGCAGCCCCAGCATTTT.

In this sample, this clonotype turned up a few times. The CDR3 DNA is TGTGCCAGCAGCGAGGGACAGGGTTCAACCTACGAGCAGTACTTC. Protein: CASSEGQGSTYEQYF. The chain recombines TRBV6-5 with TRBJ2-7; 9 positions match TRBD1. Germline V gene lookup returns CDR1 MNHEY and CDR2 SVGAGI. This CDR3 spans 15 amino acids. The V gene end was trimmed by 6 bases and the J gene end by 2 bases; junction bases not matched to a gene: 8.

Ten or more counts support this clonotype. This chain links TRBV3-2 with TRBJ1-1; the tabulated D call, TRBD1, remains unverified against the DNA. TRBV3-2 is flagged as a pseudogene. The CDR3 is made up of 13 amino acids. CDR3 sequence reads: CASSRTGGWEAFF. CDR3 sequence (DNA): TGTGCCAGCAGCCGCACAGGGGGCTGGGAAGCTTTCTTT.

This clonotype came up a few times. The CDR3 is CASSQGQGFGEQYF. The CDR3 DNA sequence: TGCGCCAGCAGCCAAGGCCAGGGATTCGGCGAGCAGTACTTC. The rearrangement joins TRBV4-1 to TRBJ2-7; D possibly corresponds to TRBD1 (5 bases). Germline V gene data show CDR1 as MGHRA and CDR2 as YSYEKL. CDR3 size: 14 residues. V lost 1 base, J lost 6 bases, and 13 bases lay in between.

This clonotype was seen only a few times. The CDR3: CSVGLSTGGYSTEAFF. Written as DNA, the CDR3 is TGCAGCGTTGGGCTGTCGACAGGGGGCTACAGCACTGAAGCTTTCTTT. The rearrangement links TRBV29-1 to TRBJ1-1, with 10 bases matching TRBD1. CDR3 length: 16 amino acids. Per germline, CDR1 SQVTM and CDR2 ANQGSEA. Losses at the gene ends were 4 bases for V and 4 bases for J; bases not matched to a gene: 12.

This clonotype was counted only a few times. The gene calls are TRBV11-2 and TRBJ2-7; unclear D gene. CDR1 is SGHAT and CDR2 is FQNNGV in the germline V gene. V was pared by 5 bases and J by 0 bases, with 17 bases between. This CDR3 is built from 16 residues. The CDR3 sequence: CASSVELRSSSYEQYF. As DNA, the CDR3 is TGTGCCAGCAGCGTTGAATTGCGGTCAAGCTCCTACGAGCAGTACTTC.

The rearrangement links TRBV12-3 or TRBV12-4 to TRBJ2-7; 8 bases line up with TRBD1. Trimming cost V 6 bases and J 3 bases; bases outside gene matches: 7. CDR3 length: 14 amino acids. The CDR3 nucleotides are TGTGCCAGCAGCACGACAGGGGCAAACTACGAGCAGTACTTC. Protein product: CASSTTGANYEQYF.

Points on this clonotype: An end of the junction does not agree with germline; a read error may underlie this. This rearrangement joins TRBV5-1 to TRBJ1-1; the D gene is possibly TRBD1 (5 bases). This CDR3 has 16 residues. Germline CDR1 reads SGHRS; CDR2 reads YFSETQ. Here the CDR3 DNA reads TGCGCCGGCAGCTCCTCAAACCCCCGGGGGTCGGCTGAAGCTTTCTTT. It yields the protein CAGSSSNPRGSAEAFF.

The rearrangement uses TRBV12-3 or TRBV12-4 and TRBJ1-2, with no clear D. The CDR3 runs 13 residues. V lost 6 bases and J lost 5, with 13 bases in between. DNA for the CDR3: TGTGCCAGCAGCGTTGGTTACCAATATGGCTACACCTTC. Amino acid sequence: CASSVGYQYGYTF.

This clonotype occurred a few times. The chain combines TRBV7-9 with TRBJ2-7; D perhaps matches TRBD1 (6 bases). CDR1 is SEHNR and CDR2 is FQNEAQ in the germline V gene (reference sequence). This CDR3 is 15 amino acids long. Trimming took 3 bases from V and 2 from J, leaving 14 bases between them. DNA for the CDR3: TGTGCCAGCAGCTTTCGACAGGCCAACACCTACGAGCAGTACTTC. As protein: CASSFRQANTYEQYF.

The chain has TRBV19 and TRBJ2-7, with 12 positions matching TRBD1. Losses at the gene ends were 8 bases for V and 4 bases for J; bases not matched to a gene: 3. The germline CDR1 and CDR2 sequences are LNHDA and SQIVND (reference sequence). The CDR3 contains 13 residues. This CDR3 is CASGGQGAYEQYF. CDR3 bases: TGTGCCAGTGGGGGACAGGGGGCTTACGAGCAGTACTTC.

The J gene is TRBJ1-6, the V gene TRBV10-3; no reliable D call. The CDR3 contains 14 residues. The V and J ends lost 5 bases and 7 bases respectively, with 12 bases between them. CDR1 and CDR2 (germline): ENHRY, SYGVKD. CDR3 amino acids: CAISRDMENSPLHF. The CDR3 region has the DNA TGTGCCATCAGTCGTGACATGGAGAATTCACCCCTCCACTTT.

This clonotype came up many times. This rearrangement joins TRBV20-1 to TRBJ1-1, with 8 bases identical to TRBD1. V lost 2 bases, J lost 5 bases, and 4 bases stayed unmatched. The CDR3 totals 13 residues. Germline V gene lookup returns CDR1 DFQATT and CDR2 SNEGSKA (reference sequence). The CDR3 DNA reads as TGCAGTGCTAGACAGGGGGCGCGGACTGAAGCTTTCTTT. This translates into CSARQGARTEAFF.

This clonotype was detected once. V is TRBV7-3 and J is TRBJ2-2, with 8 nucleotides matching TRBD2. Trimming cost V 2 bases and J 8 bases; bases outside gene matches: 7. CDR1 SGHTA and CDR2 FQGTGA come from the germline V gene. CDR3 length: 15 residues. The CDR3 DNA reads TGTGCCAGCAGCTTACGCGGGGGGACTTCAGGGGAGCTGTTTTTT. Its protein is CASSLRGGTSGELFF.

The sample holds a few counts of this clonotype. V is TRBV12-3 or TRBV12-4 and J is TRBJ1-5; 11 nucleotides line up with TRBD1. This CDR3 has 14 amino acids. The ends lost 3 bases at V and 10 bases at J; junction bases unmatched: 5. CDR3 nucleotides: TGTGCCAGCAGTTTGGGGACAGGGGGTTTTCCCCAGCATTTT. It codes for CASSLGTGGFPQHF.

This clonotype showed up just a few times. The chain employs TRBV10-3 and TRBJ2-5; 7 bases are shared with TRBD2. This CDR3 is built from 15 residues. J lost 5 bases, V lost 6 bases, and 12 bases had no gene match. Looked up from germline, CDR1 is ENHRY and CDR2 is SYGVKD. The CDR3 coding sequence is TGTGCCATCAGCCGGGGGGAGACGTCGATCGAGACCCAGTACTTC. Translating it yields CAISRGETSIETQYF.

This clonotype was counted many times. The chain links TRBV14 to TRBJ2-2; D possibly corresponds to TRBD1 (6 bases). Germline V CDR1 and CDR2: SGHDN, FVKESK. The V end was cut by 4 bases, the J end by 5 bases, with 11 bases between. This CDR3 is 14 amino acids long. The CDR3, as DNA: TGTGCCAGCAGCCCCATGAGGGGGACCGGGGAGCTGTTTTTT. Encoded protein: CASSPMRGTGELFF.

Only a few counts were recorded for this clonotype. The V and J genes are TRBV27 and TRBJ1-5; D ambiguous. Germline V gene sequence: CDR1 MNHEY, CDR2 SMNVEV (reference sequence). The V gene lost 0 bases and the J gene lost 6 bases, with 12 bases spanning the gap. This CDR3 has 15 amino acids. The CDR3 loop is CASSLSIRGGQPQHF. DNA of the CDR3: TGTGCCAGCAGTTTATCGATCCGGGGAGGTCAGCCCCAGCATTTT.

This rearrangement joins TRBV10-3 to TRBJ2-5; possible D gene TRBD1, 6 bases. CDR1 and CDR2 from the germline V gene are ENHRY and SYGVKD. V was clipped by 8 bases and J by 1 base, with 8 bases between them. This CDR3 is built from 12 residues. This CDR3 is CAIGTRQETQYF. The CDR3 nucleotides are TGTGCCATCGGGACACGCCAAGAGACCCAGTACTTC.

The V gene is TRBV25-1, the J gene TRBJ1-2, with unresolved D. The germline V and J ends were trimmed by 7 bases and 4 bases, with 13 bases remaining between them. Germline CDR1 reads MGHDK; CDR2 reads SYGVNS. The CDR3 is 13 amino acids. The CDR3 DNA follows: TGTGCCAGCACCGATGGCAGGACCTATGGCTACACCTTC. It is translated as CASTDGRTYGYTF.

The V call is TRBV4-2, the J call TRBJ1-5, with a possible D match to TRBD1 (5 bases). The germline V gene encodes CDR1 LGHNA and CDR2 YNFKEQ. This CDR3 has 16 amino acids. Trimming removed 0 bases from V and 3 bases from J, with 12 bases in between. The CDR3 region is CASSQEAGSNNQPQHF. The CDR3 DNA follows: TGTGCCAGCAGCCAAGAAGCAGGGAGCAACAATCAGCCCCAGCATTTT.

The chain recombines TRBV2 with TRBJ1-5; the D gene is possibly TRBD1 (5 bases). Germline CDR1 and CDR2: SNHLY and FYNNEI. The V gene lost 6 bases and the J gene lost 11 bases, with 17 bases spanning the gap. The CDR3 is 13 residues long. CDR3 nucleotides: TGTGCCAGCAGGACGGGGGGACCCCTGGCCCAGCATTTT. Amino acids: CASRTGGPLAQHF.

This rearrangement joins TRBV28 to TRBJ1-1; maybe TRBD1 (5 bases). Trimming cost V 3 bases and J 6 bases, with 14 bases left between them. Per germline, CDR1 MDHEN and CDR2 SYDVKM. CDR3 length equals 14 residues. The CDR3 here is CASSFLGVSSEAFF. CDR3 bases: TGTGCCAGCAGTTTCCTGGGGGTATCCTCTGAAGCTTTCTTT.

This clonotype was counted between two and nine times. This chain uses TRBV24-1 with TRBJ2-2; D possibly uses TRBD1 or TRBD2 (6 bases each). V was pared by 4 bases and J by 6 bases, with 20 bases between. The CDR3 runs to 17 residues. Germline V lookup: CDR1 KGHDR, CDR2 SFDVKD. The CDR3 here is CATSDLRKTGGSGELFF. The CDR3 DNA sequence: TGTGCCACCAGTGACCTAAGAAAGACAGGAGGGTCCGGGGAGCTGTTTTTT.

The chain is built from TRBV7-9 and TRBJ1-2; no reliable D call. V gave up 4 bases and J gave up 8 bases, with 14 bases separating them. CDR1 is SEHNR, CDR2 FQNEAQ, per germline (reference sequence). The CDR3 spans 13 residues. DNA for the CDR3: TGTGCCAGCAGCTACGACACGGGAGGCGGCTACACCTTC. Its translation: CASSYDTGGGYTF.

The CDR3 loop is CASSPDSGSSREQYF. CDR3 coding DNA: TGTGCCAGCTCACCGGACAGCGGGAGCTCTCGCGAGCAGTACTTC. The J gene is TRBJ2-7, the V gene TRBV18; 8 bases are a match to TRBD2. V was pared by 3 bases and J by 6 bases, with 10 bases of the junction left unmatched. Germline CDR1 reads KGHSH; CDR2 reads LQKENI. This CDR3 contains 15 residues.

To note about this clonotype: Because it lacks the conserved phenylalanine or tryptophan at the end, this CDR3 is likely a read error. The CDR3 sequence: CASSLKGSGTEAFV. The CDR3, as DNA: TGTGCCAGCAGCTTAAAAGGTAGTGGCACTGAAGCTTTCGTT. The chain combines TRBV9 with TRBJ1-1, with D uncertain. The CDR3 extends over 14 amino acids. Germline CDR1 reads SGDLS; CDR2 reads YYNGEE. Between the trimmed V and J ends, which lost 4 bases and 4 bases, there was a span of 14 bases.